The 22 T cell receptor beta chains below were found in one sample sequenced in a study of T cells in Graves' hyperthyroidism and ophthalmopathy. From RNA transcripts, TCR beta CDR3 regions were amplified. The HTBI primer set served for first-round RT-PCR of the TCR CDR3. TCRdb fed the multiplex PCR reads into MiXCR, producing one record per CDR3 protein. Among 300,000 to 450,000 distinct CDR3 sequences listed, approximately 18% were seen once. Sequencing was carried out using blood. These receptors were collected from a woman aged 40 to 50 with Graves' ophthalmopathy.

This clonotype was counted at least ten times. This CDR3 reads CASSASVGKETQYF. CDR3 nucleotides: TGTGCCAGCAGTGCCTCCGTGGGGAAAGAGACCCAGTACTTC. V and J are TRBV6-1 and TRBJ2-5, with unresolved D. Trimming took 4 bases from V and 3 from J, leaving 12 bases between them. Germline V gives CDR1 MNHNS, CDR2 SASEGT. The CDR3 has 14 residues.

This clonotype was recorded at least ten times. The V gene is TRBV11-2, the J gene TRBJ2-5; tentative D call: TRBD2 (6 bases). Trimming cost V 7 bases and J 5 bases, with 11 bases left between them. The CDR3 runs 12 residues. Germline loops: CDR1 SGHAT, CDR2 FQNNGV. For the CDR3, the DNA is TGTGCCAGCACACGCGGGGAGGAGACCCAGTACTTC. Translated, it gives CASTRGEETQYF. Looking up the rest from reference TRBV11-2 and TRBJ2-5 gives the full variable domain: EAGVAQSPRYKIIEKRQSVAFWCNPISGHATLYWYQQILGQGPKLLIQFQNNGVVDDSQLPKDRFSAERLKGVDSTLKIQPAKLEDSAVYLCASTRGEETQYFGPGTRLLVL.

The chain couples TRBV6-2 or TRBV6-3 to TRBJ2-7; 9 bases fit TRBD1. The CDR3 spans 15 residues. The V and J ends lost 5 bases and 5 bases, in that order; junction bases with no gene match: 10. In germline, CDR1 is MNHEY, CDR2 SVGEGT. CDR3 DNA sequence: TGTGCCAGCAGTCGATCCGGGACAGGGCTCCACGAGCAGTACTTC. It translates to CASSRSGTGLHEQYF.

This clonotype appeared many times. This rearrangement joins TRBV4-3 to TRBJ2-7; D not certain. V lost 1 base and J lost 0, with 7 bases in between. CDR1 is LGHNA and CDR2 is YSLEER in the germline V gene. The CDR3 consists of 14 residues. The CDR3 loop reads CASSQGRISYEQYF. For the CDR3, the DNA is TGCGCCAGCAGCCAAGGGCGGATCTCCTACGAGCAGTACTTC.

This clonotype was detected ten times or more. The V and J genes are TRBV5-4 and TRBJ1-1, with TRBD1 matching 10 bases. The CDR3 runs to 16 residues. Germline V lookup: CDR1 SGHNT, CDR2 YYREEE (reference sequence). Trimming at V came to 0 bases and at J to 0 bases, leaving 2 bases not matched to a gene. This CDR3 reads CASSLGGQGLNTEAFF. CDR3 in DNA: TGTGCCAGCAGCTTGGGGGGACAGGGGTTGAACACTGAAGCTTTCTTT.

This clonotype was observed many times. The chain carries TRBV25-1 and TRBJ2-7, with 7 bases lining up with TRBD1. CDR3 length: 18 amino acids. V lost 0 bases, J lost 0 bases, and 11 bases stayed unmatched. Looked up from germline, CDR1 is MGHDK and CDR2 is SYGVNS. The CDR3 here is CASSEYFADRSYSYEQYF. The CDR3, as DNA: TGTGCCAGCAGTGAATACTTCGCGGACAGGTCCTACTCCTACGAGCAGTACTTC.

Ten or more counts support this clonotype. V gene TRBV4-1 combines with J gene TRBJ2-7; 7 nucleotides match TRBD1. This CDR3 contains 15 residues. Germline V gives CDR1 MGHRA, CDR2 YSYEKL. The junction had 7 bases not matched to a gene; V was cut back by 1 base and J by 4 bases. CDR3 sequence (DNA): TGCGCCAGCAGCCAAGTCTACGACAGGGATTACGAGCAGTACTTC. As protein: CASSQVYDRDYEQYF.

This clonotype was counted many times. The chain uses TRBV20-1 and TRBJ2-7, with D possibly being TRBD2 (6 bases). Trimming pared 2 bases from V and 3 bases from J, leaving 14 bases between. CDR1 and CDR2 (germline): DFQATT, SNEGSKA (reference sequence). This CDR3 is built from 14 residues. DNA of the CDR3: TGCAGTGCTAGATCTCGGGGGAGCCTCTACGAGCAGTACTTC. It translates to CSARSRGSLYEQYF.

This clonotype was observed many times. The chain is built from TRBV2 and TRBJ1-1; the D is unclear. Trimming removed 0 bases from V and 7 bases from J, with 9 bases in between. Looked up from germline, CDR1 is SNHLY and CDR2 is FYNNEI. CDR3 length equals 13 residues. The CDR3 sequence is CASSEALRVEAFF. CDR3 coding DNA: TGTGCCAGCAGTGAAGCGCTTCGAGTTGAAGCTTTCTTT.

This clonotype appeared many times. CDR3 sequence (DNA): TGTGCCAGCAGTTCCAATCCGGGACAAGATTCCAATCAGCCCCAGCATTTT. Its translation is CASSSNPGQDSNQPQHF. This sequence joins TRBV2 and TRBJ1-5; D possibly corresponds to TRBD1 (6 bases). The CDR3 consists of 17 residues. Germline-derived CDR1 and CDR2 are SNHLY and FYNNEI. V was trimmed by 5 bases and J by 3 bases, leaving 20 bases between them.

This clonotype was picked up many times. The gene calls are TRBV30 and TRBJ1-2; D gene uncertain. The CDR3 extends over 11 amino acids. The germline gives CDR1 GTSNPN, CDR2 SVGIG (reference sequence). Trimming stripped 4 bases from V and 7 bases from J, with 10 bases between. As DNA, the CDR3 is TGTGCCTGGACGTCCGGTGGTGGCTACACCTTC. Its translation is CAWTSGGGYTF. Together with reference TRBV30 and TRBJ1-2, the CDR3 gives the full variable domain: SQTIHQWPATLVQPVGSPLSLECTVEGTSNPNLYWYRQAAGRGLQLLFYSVGIGQISSEVPQNLSASRPQDRQFILSSKKLLLSDSGFYLCAWTSGGGYTFGSGTRLTVV.

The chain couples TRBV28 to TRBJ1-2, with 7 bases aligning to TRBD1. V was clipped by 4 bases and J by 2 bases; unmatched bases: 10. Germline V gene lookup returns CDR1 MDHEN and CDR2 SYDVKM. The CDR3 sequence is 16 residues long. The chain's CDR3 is CASSSPGTAVNYGYTF. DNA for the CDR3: TGTGCCAGCAGTTCGCCAGGGACAGCGGTGAACTATGGCTACACCTTC.

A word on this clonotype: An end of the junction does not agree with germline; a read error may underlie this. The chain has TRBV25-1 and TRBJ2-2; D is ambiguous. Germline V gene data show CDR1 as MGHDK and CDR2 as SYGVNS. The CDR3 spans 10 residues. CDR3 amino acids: CASRGKELSF. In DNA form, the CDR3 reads TGTGCCAGCAGGGGTAAGGAGCTGTCTTTT.

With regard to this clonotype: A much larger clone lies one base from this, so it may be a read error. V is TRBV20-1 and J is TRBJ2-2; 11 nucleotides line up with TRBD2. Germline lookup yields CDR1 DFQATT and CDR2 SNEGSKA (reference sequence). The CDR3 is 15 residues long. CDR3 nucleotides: TGCACTGCTAGAGATCTACTAGCGGGAGTGGGGGAGCTGTTTTTT. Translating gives CTARDLLAGVGELFF.

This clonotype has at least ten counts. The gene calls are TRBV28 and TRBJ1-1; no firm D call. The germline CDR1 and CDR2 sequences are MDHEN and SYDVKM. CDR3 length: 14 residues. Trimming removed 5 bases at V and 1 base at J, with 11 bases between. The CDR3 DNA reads TGTGCCAGCAGTCTCAGAGGGCAGAACACTGAAGCTTTCTTT. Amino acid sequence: CASSLRGQNTEAFF. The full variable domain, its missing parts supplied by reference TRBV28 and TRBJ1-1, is DVKVTQSSRYLVKRTGEKVFLECVQDMDHENMFWYRQDPGLGLRLIYFSYDVKMKEKGDIPEGYSVSREKKERFSLILESASTNQTSMYLCASSLRGQNTEAFFGQGTRLTVV.

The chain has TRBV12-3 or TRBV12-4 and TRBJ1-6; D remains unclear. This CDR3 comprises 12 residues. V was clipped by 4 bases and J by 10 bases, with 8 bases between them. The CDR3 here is CASSYGVSPLHF. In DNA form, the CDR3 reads TGTGCCAGCAGTTACGGGGTATCACCCCTCCACTTT.

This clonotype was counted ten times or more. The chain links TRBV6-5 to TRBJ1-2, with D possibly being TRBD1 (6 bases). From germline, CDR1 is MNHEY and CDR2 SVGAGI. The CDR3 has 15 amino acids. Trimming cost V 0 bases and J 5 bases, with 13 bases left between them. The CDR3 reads CASSYSKGGGYGYTF. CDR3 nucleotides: TGTGCCAGCAGTTACTCGAAAGGGGGAGGGTATGGCTACACCTTC.

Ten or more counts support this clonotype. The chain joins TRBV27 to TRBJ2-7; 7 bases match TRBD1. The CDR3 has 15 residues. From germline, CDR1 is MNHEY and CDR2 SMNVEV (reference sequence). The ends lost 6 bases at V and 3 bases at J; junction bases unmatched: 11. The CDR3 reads CASSPIRGPLYEQYF. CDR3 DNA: TGTGCCAGCAGCCCAATTAGGGGGCCACTCTACGAGCAGTACTTC.

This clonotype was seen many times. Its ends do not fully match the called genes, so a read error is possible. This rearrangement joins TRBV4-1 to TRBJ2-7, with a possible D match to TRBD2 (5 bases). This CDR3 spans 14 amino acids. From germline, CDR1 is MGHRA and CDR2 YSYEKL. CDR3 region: CASRQAGKTGEQYF. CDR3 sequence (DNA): TGCGCCAGCAGGCAAGCCGGGAAAACGGGGGAGCAGTACTTC.

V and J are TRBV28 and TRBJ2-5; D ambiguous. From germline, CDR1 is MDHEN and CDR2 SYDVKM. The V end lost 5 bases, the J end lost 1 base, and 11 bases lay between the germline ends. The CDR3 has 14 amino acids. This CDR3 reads CASSPPRIQETQYF. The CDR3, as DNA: TGTGCCAGCAGTCCACCGCGGATCCAAGAGACCCAGTACTTC.

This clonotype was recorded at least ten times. CDR3 nucleotide sequence: TGTGCCAGCAGAGAAATTAGCAATCAGCCCCAGCATTTT. Protein: CASREISNQPQHF. V gene TRBV6-1 combines with J gene TRBJ1-5, with D unclear. Deletions cut 6 bases from V and 0 bases from J, with 6 bases between. CDR3 length: 13 amino acids. Per the germline V gene, CDR1 is MNHNS and CDR2 is SASEGT.

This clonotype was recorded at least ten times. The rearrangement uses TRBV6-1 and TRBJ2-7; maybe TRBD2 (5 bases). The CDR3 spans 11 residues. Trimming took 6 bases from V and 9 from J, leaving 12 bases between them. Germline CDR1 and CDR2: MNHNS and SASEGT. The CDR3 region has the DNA TGTGCCAGCAGATCCGAGGGAGTGCAGTACTTC. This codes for CASRSEGVQYF.